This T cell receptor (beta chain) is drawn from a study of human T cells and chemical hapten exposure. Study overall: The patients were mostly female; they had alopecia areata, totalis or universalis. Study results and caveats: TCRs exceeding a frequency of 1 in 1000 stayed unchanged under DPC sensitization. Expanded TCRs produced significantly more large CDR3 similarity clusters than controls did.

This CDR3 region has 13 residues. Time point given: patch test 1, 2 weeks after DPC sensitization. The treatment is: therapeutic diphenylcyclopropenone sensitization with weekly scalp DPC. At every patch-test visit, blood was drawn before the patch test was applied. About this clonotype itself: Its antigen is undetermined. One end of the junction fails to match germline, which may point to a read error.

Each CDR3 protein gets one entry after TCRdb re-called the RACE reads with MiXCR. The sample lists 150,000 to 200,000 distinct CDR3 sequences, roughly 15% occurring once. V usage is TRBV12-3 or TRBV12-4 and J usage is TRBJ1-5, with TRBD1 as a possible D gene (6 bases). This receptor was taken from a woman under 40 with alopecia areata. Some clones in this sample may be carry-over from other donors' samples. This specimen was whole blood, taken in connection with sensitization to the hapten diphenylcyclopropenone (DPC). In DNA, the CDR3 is TGTGCCAGCAGTTTTGGGGGCAATCAGCCCCGGCATTTT. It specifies CASSFGGNQPRHF.